This TCR beta chain originates from a study of shared clonotypes between healthy human individuals. Study information: The study enrolled a couple of women and a few men aged 18 to 49. A donor's plate count was three for CD4 naive and three for CD4 memory; CD8 naive had two and CD8 memory one.

Using immunoSEQ multiplex PCR, the repertoire was profiled, and TCRdb retains in-frame clones only, with some absent. The sample shows over a million clones, 98% of them seen only once. The CDR3 runs 15 residues. The V end was cut by 1 base, the J end by 0 bases, with 7 bases between. The germline CDR1 and CDR2 sequences are SGHTA and FQGNSA. Healthy and HIV-negative, the adult donors had no recent acute infections or vaccinations. CD4+ cells underwent separation, giving CD45RA+ naive and CD45RA-negative memory subsets. The V and J genes are TRBV7-2 and TRBJ2-1; D remains unclear. The sample comprised naive CD4+ T cells sorted from blood. The sample's subset: CD45RA+ positively selected. The source is a man in his thirties or forties in good health. CDR3 in amino acids: CASSLGPLSYNEQFF. CDR3 sequence (DNA): TGTGCCAGCAGCTTAGGGCCCCTCTCCTACAATGAGCAGTTCTTC.